Listed below are T cell receptor beta chains from one sample, sequenced in a study of T cell changes during pregnancy in multiple sclerosis. Data came from immunoSEQ multiplex PCR; TCRdb stores just in-frame clones and leaves some out. The sample has some 100,000 clones, 94% seen once. The sample here was peripheral blood, taken before pregnancy. The receptors come from a female donor with multiple sclerosis, enrolled in a pregnancy study. CDR3s include the opening cysteine and the closing phenylalanine or tryptophan. A D gene is named only where the DNA matches it firmly. Clone size is stated in some rows and not others, as once, few, many or a class when expanded.

j_gene	v_gene	abundance	d_gene	CDR3aa	CDR3nt
TRBJ2-5	TRBV5-1	once	TRBD1	CASSWGTAVWETQYF	TGCGCCAGCAGCTGGGGGACAGCGGTCTGGGAGACCCAGTACTTC
TRBJ1-1	TRBV5-1	once	TRBD1	CASSSEGGPTEAFF	TGCGCCAGCAGCTCTGAAGGGGGCCCCACTGAAGCTTTCTTT
TRBJ1-2	TRBV4-1	.	.	CASSQEPGLGYGYTF	TGCGCCAGCAGCCAAGAACCAGGGCTAGGCTATGGCTACACCTTC
TRBJ1-2	TRBV18	.	TRBD1	CASSPWRTGGSNYGYTF	TGTGCCAGCTCACCATGGCGGACAGGGGGCTCTAACTATGGCTACACCTTC
TRBJ2-1	TRBV11-3	.	TRBD2	CASSSTTSGYDNEQFF	TGTGCCAGCAGCTCGACGACTAGCGGATATGACAATGAGCAGTTCTTC
TRBJ2-1	TRBV5-1	.	TRBD2	CASSFAGTSIYNEQFF	TGCGCCAGCAGCTTCGCCGGGACTAGTATCTACAATGAGCAGTTCTTC
TRBJ2-7	TRBV5-6	once	TRBD2	CASSSTLAGASSYEQYF	TGTGCCAGCAGCTCGACTCTAGCGGGAGCCTCCTCCTACGAGCAGTACTTC
TRBJ2-3	TRBV11-2	once	TRBD1	CASSTRTGPTDTQYF	TGTGCCAGCAGCACCCGGACAGGCCCCACAGATACGCAGTATTTT
TRBJ2-5	TRBV7-9	.	TRBD2	CASSVSLAGGTETQYF	TGTGCCAGCAGCGTATCCCTAGCGGGAGGGACAGAGACCCAGTACTTC
TRBJ2-3	TRBV7-9	.	.	CASSSYFGTSTDTQYF	TGTGCCAGCAGCTCGTACTTCGGGACTAGCACAGATACGCAGTATTTT
TRBJ2-3	TRBV2	.	TRBD2	CASRSGGIDTQYF	TGTGCCAGCCGATCGGGAGGAATAGATACGCAGTATTTT
TRBJ2-3	TRBV6-6	.	.	CASRSQGHTDTQYF	TGTGCCAGCAGGTCACAGGGACACACAGATACGCAGTATTTT
TRBJ2-5	TRBV5-6	once	TRBD2	CASSLLAEAQETQYF	TGTGCCAGCAGTCTGCTAGCGGAGGCTCAAGAGACCCAGTACTTC
TRBJ2-7	TRBV6-5	.	TRBD1	CASRPGQLYEQYF	TGTGCCAGCAGGCCGGGACAGTTATACGAGCAGTACTTC
TRBJ2-2	TRBV9	once	.	CASSVGPGLSGELFF	TGTGCCAGCAGCGTAGGGCCTGGGCTCTCCGGGGAGCTGTTTTTT
TRBJ1-3	TRBV5-1	.	TRBD1	CASSPGQGQDTIYF	TGCGCCAGCAGCCCGGGACAGGGTCAAGACACCATATATTTT
TRBJ1-2	TRBV4-2	.	TRBD1	CASSQAGGAGGYTF	TGTGCCAGCAGCCAAGCAGGGGGCGCCGGCGGCTACACCTTC
TRBJ2-7	TRBV6-5	.	.	CASSNTPLAKEQYF	TGTGCCAGCAGCAATACGCCATTAGCGAAGGAGCAGTACTTC
TRBJ1-1	TRBV19	.	TRBD1	CASSINRGYTEAFF	TGTGCCAGTAGTATAAACAGGGGCTACACTGAAGCTTTCTTT
TRBJ2-1	TRBV7-6	.	.	CASSILSGEVGNEQFF	TGTGCCAGCAGCATACTATCGGGAGAGGTTGGGAATGAGCAGTTCTTC
TRBJ2-7	TRBV5-6	.	.	CASRLGGGGTYEQYF	TGTGCCAGCAGACTTGGGGGAGGGGGTACCTACGAGCAGTACTTC
TRBJ2-3	TRBV15	.	TRBD1	CATSREVRDRITDTQYF	TGTGCCACCAGCAGAGAGGTTAGGGACAGGATCACAGATACGCAGTATTTT
TRBJ1-1	TRBV25-1	.	TRBD1	CASSEGAGGLFGNTEAFF	TGTGCCAGCAGTGAAGGTGCAGGGGGGTTATTTGGGAACACTGAAGCTTTCTTT
TRBJ2-5	TRBV14	.	.	CASSPWGTQETQYF	TGTGCCAGCAGCCCCTGGGGGACACAAGAGACCCAGTACTTC
TRBJ2-7	TRBV4-1	.	TRBD2	CASSQELPGLGAYEQYF	TGCGCCAGCAGCCAAGAGTTACCGGGACTAGGGGCCTACGAGCAGTACTTC
TRBJ1-2	TRBV7-9	.	TRBD1	CASSLGGQGVYGYTF	TGTGCCAGCAGCTTAGGCGGACAGGGTGTGTATGGCTACACCTTC
TRBJ2-7	TRBV27	.	TRBD1	CASSLGTAYEQYF	TGTGCCAGCAGTCTCGGGACAGCGTACGAGCAGTACTTC
TRBJ2-5	TRBV13	.	.	CASSSPGETQYF	TGTGCCAGCAGCTCCCCCGGAGAGACCCAGTACTTC
TRBJ2-1	TRBV6-1	.	.	CASRVPGTSFNEQFF	TGTGCCAGCAGGGTCCCCGGGACTTCCTTCAATGAGCAGTTCTTC
TRBJ2-7	TRBV5-6	.	TRBD2	CASSFSPSGSMFEQYF	TGTGCCAGCAGCTTTTCCCCCAGCGGGAGTATGTTCGAGCAGTACTTC
TRBJ1-3	TRBV27	once	TRBD1	CASSPWTGTGISTIYF	TGTGCCAGCAGTCCATGGACCGGGACAGGGATTTCCACCATATATTTT
TRBJ2-2	TRBV5-1	.	TRBD2	CASTLPTLAGSTGELFF	TGCGCCAGCACGCTACCGACTCTAGCGGGATCCACCGGGGAGCTGTTTTTT
TRBJ2-7	TRBV4-1	once	TRBD2	CASSQEWGGSYEQYF	TGCGCCAGCAGCCAAGAATGGGGAGGGTCCTACGAGCAGTACTTC
TRBJ2-7	TRBV29-1	.	TRBD2	CSVAPGGGYEQYF	TGCAGCGTTGCCCCCGGCGGGGGGTACGAGCAGTACTTC
TRBJ2-1	TRBV29-1	.	.	CSVEEEVPLQTYNEQFF	TGCAGCGTTGAAGAGGAAGTGCCCCTACAGACGTACAATGAGCAGTTCTTC
TRBJ2-2	TRBV18	.	.	CASSPRVDTGELFF	TGTGCCAGCTCACCGCGGGTGGACACCGGGGAGCTGTTTTTT
TRBJ2-1	TRBV27	.	.	CASSFRGFFYNEQFF	TGTGCCAGCAGTTTCAGGGGTTTCTTTTACAATGAGCAGTTCTTC
TRBJ2-1	TRBV2	.	TRBD2	CASSEGGASGSYNEQFF	TGTGCCAGCAGTGAAGGTGGGGCTAGCGGGAGCTACAATGAGCAGTTCTTC
TRBJ2-7	TRBV6-5	.	.	CASSYGGATSYEQYF	TGTGCCAGCAGTTACGGGGGGGCTACGTCCTACGAGCAGTACTTC
TRBJ1-2	TRBV7-8	.	.	CASSSSRGGSPHGYTF	TGTGCCAGCAGCTCCTCTAGGGGAGGGAGCCCACATGGCTACACCTTC
TRBJ2-7	TRBV5-4	once	TRBD2	CASSLGRTSRTYEQYF	TGTGCCAGCAGCTTGGGAAGGACTAGCCGGACCTACGAGCAGTACTTC
TRBJ2-7	TRBV5-6	once	TRBD2	CASRAGTSRLYEQYF	TGTGCCAGCAGGGCCGGGACTAGCAGACTCTACGAGCAGTACTTC
TRBJ2-1	TRBV6-1	.	.	CASSEWRTVPYNEQFF	TGTGCCAGCAGTGAATGGCGGACAGTACCATACAATGAGCAGTTCTTC